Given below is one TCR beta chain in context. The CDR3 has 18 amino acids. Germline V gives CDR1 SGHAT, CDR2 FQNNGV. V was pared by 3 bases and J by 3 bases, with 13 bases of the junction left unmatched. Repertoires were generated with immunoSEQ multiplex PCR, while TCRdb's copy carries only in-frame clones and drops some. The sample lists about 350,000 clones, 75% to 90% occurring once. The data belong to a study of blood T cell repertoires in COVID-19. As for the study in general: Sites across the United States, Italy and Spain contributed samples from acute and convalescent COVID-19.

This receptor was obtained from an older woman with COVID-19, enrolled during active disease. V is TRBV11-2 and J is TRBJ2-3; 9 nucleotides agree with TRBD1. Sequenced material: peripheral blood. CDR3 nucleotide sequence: TGTGCCAGCAGCTTTACGGGTTACAGGGGGCGGATAACAGATACGCAGTATTTT. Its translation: CASSFTGYRGRITDTQYF.